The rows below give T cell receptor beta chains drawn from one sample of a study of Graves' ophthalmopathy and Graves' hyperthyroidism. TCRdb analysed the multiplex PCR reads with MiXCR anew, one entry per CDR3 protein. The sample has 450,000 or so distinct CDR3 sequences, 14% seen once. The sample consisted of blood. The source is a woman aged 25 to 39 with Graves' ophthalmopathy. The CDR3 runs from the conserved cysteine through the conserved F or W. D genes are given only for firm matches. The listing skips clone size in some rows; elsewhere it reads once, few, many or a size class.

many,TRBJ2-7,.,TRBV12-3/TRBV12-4,CASRTGTSTGEQYF,TGTGCCAGCAGAACCGGGACCAGTACGGGGGAGCAGTACTTC
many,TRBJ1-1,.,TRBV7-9,CASSSGDKNTEAFF,TGTGCCAGCAGCTCCGGAGACAAGAACACTGAAGCTTTCTTT
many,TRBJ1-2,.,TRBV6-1,CASSDPDLRQGYTF,TGTGCCAGCAGTGACCCGGACCTCAGGCAAGGCTACACCTTC
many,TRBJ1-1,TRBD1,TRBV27,CASSFGQGSGNTEAFF,TGTGCCAGCAGTTTCGGACAGGGTAGTGGGAACACTGAAGCTTTCTTT
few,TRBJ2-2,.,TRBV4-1,CASSQKYLSRRELFF,TGCGCCAGCAGCCAAAAGTACCTGAGTCGGAGGGAGCTGTTTTTT
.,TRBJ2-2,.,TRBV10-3,CAISAGLNTGELFF,TGTGCCATCAGTGCTGGCTTAAACACCGGGGAGCTGTTTTTT
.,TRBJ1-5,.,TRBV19,CASTLGGGGGNQPQHF,TGTGCCAGTACCCTAGGAGGGGGGGGAGGCAATCAGCCCCAGCATTTT
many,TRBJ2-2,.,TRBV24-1,CATSVGGPGELFF,TGTGCCACCAGTGTTGGAGGGCCCGGGGAGCTGTTTTTT
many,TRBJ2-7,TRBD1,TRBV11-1,CASKKAGGREQYF,TGTGCCAGCAAGAAGGCAGGGGGCCGCGAGCAGTACTTC
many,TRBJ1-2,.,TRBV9,CASSVVGYGYTF,TGTGCCAGCAGCGTAGTCGGCTATGGCTACACCTTC
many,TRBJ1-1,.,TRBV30,CAWKGNTEAFF,TGTGCCTGGAAGGGGAACACTGAAGCTTTCTTT
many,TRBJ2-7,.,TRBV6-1,CARRSILPYEQYF,TGTGCCAGGAGATCGATCCTCCCCTACGAGCAGTACTTC
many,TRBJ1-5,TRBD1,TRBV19,CASSISGQLSNQPQHF,TGTGCCAGTAGTATATCGGGACAGCTTAGCAATCAGCCCCAGCATTTT
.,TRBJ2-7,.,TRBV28,CASSFCVGCYEQYF,TGTGCCAGCAGTTTTTGTGTGGGCTGCTACGAGCAGTACTTC
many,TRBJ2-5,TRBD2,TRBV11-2,CASSRTPTSEETQYF,TGTGCCAGCAGCCGTACCCCGACTAGCGAGGAGACCCAGTACTTC
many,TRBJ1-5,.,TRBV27,CASSPHPTGGDQPQHF,TGTGCCAGCAGTCCGCACCCCACGGGGGGCGATCAGCCCCAGCATTTT
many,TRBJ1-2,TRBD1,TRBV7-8,CASSWQGARGYTF,TGTGCCAGCAGCTGGCAGGGGGCTCGTGGCTACACCTTC
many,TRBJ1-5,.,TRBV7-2,CASSLARDQPQHF,TGTGCCAGCAGCTTAGCAAGAGACCAGCCCCAGCATTTT
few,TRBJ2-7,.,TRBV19,CASRRTRALDGEQYF,TGTGCCAGTAGGCGAACCAGGGCCTTGGACGGCGAGCAGTACTTC
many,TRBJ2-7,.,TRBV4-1,CASSQVWGTSYEQYF,TGCGCCAGCAGCCAAGTGTGGGGGACAAGTTACGAGCAGTACTTC
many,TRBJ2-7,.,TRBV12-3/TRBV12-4,CASSLAGYRPYEQYF,TGTGCCAGCAGTTTAGCGGGCTACAGACCCTACGAGCAGTACTTC
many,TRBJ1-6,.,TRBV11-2,CASSLGPSDWPLHF,TGTGCCAGCAGCTTAGGGCCGTCTGATTGGCCCCTCCACTTT
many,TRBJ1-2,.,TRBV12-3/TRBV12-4,CASRLKLVGANYGYTF,TGTGCCAGCAGGCTCAAACTGGTCGGGGCCAACTATGGCTACACCTTC
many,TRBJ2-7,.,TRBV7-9,CASSSRTGRAYEQYF,TGTGCCAGCAGCTCTAGAACAGGGCGAGCCTACGAGCAGTACTTC
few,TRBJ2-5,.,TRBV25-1,CASSEGPGSMGTQYF,TGTGCCAGCAGTGAAGGGCCTGGGTCAATGGGGACCCAGTACTTC
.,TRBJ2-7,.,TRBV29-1,CSVRLGAPGREQYF,TGCAGCGTCCGCCTCGGGGCCCCGGGACGCGAGCAGTACTTC
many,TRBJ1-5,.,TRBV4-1,CASSRSGFNQPQHF,TGCGCCAGCAGCCGGTCGGGGTTCAATCAGCCCCAGCATTTT
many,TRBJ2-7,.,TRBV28,CASRSPREQYF,TGTGCCAGCAGGAGTCCTCGGGAGCAGTACTTC
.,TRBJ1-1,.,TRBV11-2,CASSLDQVGEAFF,TGTGCCAGCAGCTTAGATCAGGTCGGTGAAGCTTTCTTT
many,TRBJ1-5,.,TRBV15,CATSRGRENSNQPQHF,TGTGCCACCAGCAGAGGAAGGGAAAATAGCAATCAGCCCCAGCATTTT
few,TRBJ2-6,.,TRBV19,CVEGRTGTSGANVLTF,TGTGTCGAGGGCCGAACGGGGACCTCTGGGGCCAACGTCCTGACTTTC
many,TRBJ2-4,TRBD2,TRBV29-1,CSVVVAGQAGGSAKNIQYF,TGCAGCGTTGTAGTGGCAGGGCAAGCGGGAGGGAGTGCCAAAAACATTCAGTACTTC
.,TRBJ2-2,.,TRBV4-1,CASSQGPFNPGELFF,TGCGCCAGCAGCCAAGGACCTTTTAATCCCGGGGAGCTGTTTTTT
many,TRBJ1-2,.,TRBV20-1,CSARLGTQGNYGYTF,TGCAGTGCTCGGCTGGGGACGCAGGGAAACTATGGCTACACCTTC
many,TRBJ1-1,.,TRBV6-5,CASSYSGSTEAFF,TGTGCCAGCAGTTACTCAGGGAGCACTGAAGCTTTCTTT
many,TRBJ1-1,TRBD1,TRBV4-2,CASSQDARGASEAFF,TGTGCCAGCAGCCAAGATGCCAGGGGGGCTTCTGAAGCTTTCTTT
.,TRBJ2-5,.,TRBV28,CAHGTAQETQYF,TGTGCCCACGGAACAGCACAAGAGACCCAGTACTTC
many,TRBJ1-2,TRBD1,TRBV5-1,CASSQGQAYGYTF,TGCGCCAGCAGCCAAGGACAGGCGTATGGCTACACCTTC
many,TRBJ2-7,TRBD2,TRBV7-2,CASSYSGLSSYEQYF,TGTGCCAGCAGTTATAGCGGGCTCAGCTCCTACGAGCAGTACTTC
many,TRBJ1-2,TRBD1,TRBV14,CASSQADRGPYGYTF,TGTGCCAGCAGCCAAGCGGACAGGGGGCCCTATGGCTACACCTTC
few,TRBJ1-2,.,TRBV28,CASSLSGPYAGYTF,TGTGCCAGCAGTTTATCTGGGCCCTATGCTGGCTACACCTTC
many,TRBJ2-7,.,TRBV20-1,CSARSPQGREQYF,TGCAGTGCTCGCTCCCCCCAGGGGCGGGAGCAGTACTTC
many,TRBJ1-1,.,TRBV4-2,CASRQRQENLTRNTEAFF,TGTGCCAGCCGCCAAAGACAGGAGAATTTGACAAGGAACACTGAAGCTTTCTTT
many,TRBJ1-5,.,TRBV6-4,CASSKIQLGGRGDSNQPQHF,TGTGCCAGCAGTAAGATCCAGTTAGGAGGCAGGGGTGATAGCAATCAGCCCCAGCATTTT
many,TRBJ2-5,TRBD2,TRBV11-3,CASSFWTSGGFETQYF,TGTGCCAGCAGCTTTTGGACTAGCGGGGGGTTCGAGACCCAGTACTTC
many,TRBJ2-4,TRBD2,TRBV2,CASSLRLAGAENIQYF,TGTGCCAGCAGCCTCCGACTAGCGGGGGCGGAAAACATTCAGTACTTC
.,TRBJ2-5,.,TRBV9,CASSGAGGKETQYF,TGTGCCAGCAGCGGGGCAGGGGGGAAAGAGACCCAGTACTTC
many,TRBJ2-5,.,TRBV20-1,CSASGGAGQETQYF,TGCAGTGCGAGTGGGGGGGCGGGCCAAGAGACCCAGTACTTC
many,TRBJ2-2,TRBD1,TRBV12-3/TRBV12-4,CASSLGAGGITGELFF,TGTGCCAGCAGTTTAGGGGCAGGGGGAATCACCGGGGAGCTGTTTTTT
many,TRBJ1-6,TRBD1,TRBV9,CASSADREDSPLHF,TGTGCCAGCAGTGCCGACAGGGAAGATTCACCCCTCCACTTT
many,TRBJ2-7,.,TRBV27,CASSYGDTYEQYF,TGTGCCAGCAGTTACGGAGATACCTACGAGCAGTACTTC
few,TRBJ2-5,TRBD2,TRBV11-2,CASSQKGLAPQETQYF,TGTGCCAGCAGCCAAAAGGGACTAGCACCTCAAGAGACCCAGTACTTC
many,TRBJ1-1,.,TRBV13,CASSPGFPNTEAFF,TGTGCCAGCAGCCCGGGGTTTCCGAACACTGAAGCTTTCTTT
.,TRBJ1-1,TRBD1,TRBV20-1,CSAGDSKNTEAFF,TGCAGTGCTGGGGACAGTAAGAACACTGAAGCTTTCTTT
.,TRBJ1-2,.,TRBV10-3,CAISDFRDKYGTFYGYTF,TGTGCCATCAGTGATTTCCGGGACAAATACGGAACCTTCTATGGCTACACCTTC
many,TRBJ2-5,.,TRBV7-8,CASSARGWVPRETQYF,TGTGCCAGCAGCGCTAGAGGCTGGGTACCAAGGGAGACCCAGTACTTC
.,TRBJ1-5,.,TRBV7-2,CASSFPRRPPGRYSNQPQHF,TGTGCCAGCAGCTTCCCTCGTCGTCCGCCAGGGAGGTATAGCAATCAGCCCCAGCATTTT
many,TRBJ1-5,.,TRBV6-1,CASTEPGQNQPQHF,TGTGCCAGCACTGAACCGGGACAAAATCAGCCCCAGCATTTT
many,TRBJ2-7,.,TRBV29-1,CSVELGAPGAYEQYF,TGCAGCGTTGAACTGGGCGCTCCTGGTGCCTACGAGCAGTACTTC